The next 21 T cell receptor beta chains were all read from a single sample in a study of Ad26.COV2.S vaccination and SARS-CoV-2 variants. Assay used: immunoSEQ multiplex PCR; TCRdb lists only in-frame clones, some missing. The sample holds more than 150,000 clones, roughly 87% seen once. Sequenced here: peripheral blood, sampled after recovery from COVID-19. These receptors were obtained from a human donor who had recovered from COVID-19.

The chain carries TRBV7-2 and TRBJ1-2; D not certain. V lost 2 bases and J 1 base, leaving 17 bases between the germline ends. CDR1 SGHTA and CDR2 FQGNSA come from the germline V gene. The CDR3 contains 17 residues. CDR3 sequence reads: CASSLFQVLRINYGYTF. In DNA form, the CDR3 reads TGTGCCAGCAGCTTATTTCAGGTCCTTCGTATTAACTATGGCTACACCTTC.

This clone was seen only once. The V call is TRBV18, the J call TRBJ1-3; no clear D gene. CDR3 length: 15 amino acids. Germline CDR1 and CDR2: KGHSH and LQKENI. Trimming removed 3 bases from V and 4 bases from J, with 13 bases in between. The CDR3 loop reads CASSPPLRYGNTIYF. The CDR3 DNA reads TGTGCCAGCTCACCGCCCTTGAGATACGGAAACACCATATATTTT. The full variable domain, with the rest looked up from reference TRBV18 and TRBJ1-3, is NAGVMQNPRHLVRRRGQEARLRCSPMKGHSHVYWYRQLPEEGLKFMVYLQKENIIDESGMPKERFSAEFPKEGPSILRIQQVVRGDSAAYFCASSPPLRYGNTIYFGEGSWLTVV.

This CDR3 is CASSLAVADTQYF. CDR3 coding DNA: TGTGCCAGCAGCTTAGCGGTGGCAGATACGCAGTATTTT. The chain is built from TRBV11-2 and TRBJ2-3; D gene ambiguous. CDR1 is SGHAT, CDR2 FQNNGV, per germline. The CDR3 sequence is 13 residues long. The V and J ends lost 1 base and 4 bases respectively, with 6 bases between them.

This rearrangement joins TRBV4-2 to TRBJ1-6, with a tentative D call TRBD1 (5 bases). The ends were cut back, 0 bases at V and 7 bases at J, with 16 bases in the middle. The CDR3 covers 17 residues. Germline CDR1 LGHNA, CDR2 YNFKEQ. CDR3 residues: CASSQDPGGRRNSPLHF. CDR3 nucleotides: TGTGCCAGCAGCCAAGACCCTGGGGGACGGAGAAATTCACCCCTCCACTTT.

The rearrangement links TRBV7-2 to TRBJ2-7; 11 positions agree with TRBD1. The germline CDR1 and CDR2 sequences are SGHTA and FQGNSA. The CDR3 runs 16 residues. Germline trimming cut 4 bases from V and 3 bases from J; bases unmatched to any gene: 8. The CDR3 DNA reads as TGTGCCAGCAGCTCGCTTAGGGACAGGGGGAACTACGAGCAGTACTTC. Protein: CASSSLRDRGNYEQYF.

The rearrangement joins TRBV19 to TRBJ1-1; D perhaps matches TRBD1 (6 bases). V lost 5 bases to trimming and J lost 6 bases, with 16 bases between them. Germline V gives CDR1 LNHDA, CDR2 SQIVND (reference sequence). The CDR3 runs to 14 residues. CDR3 protein: CASSVPTGRSEAFF. CDR3 bases: TGTGCCAGTAGTGTCCCCACAGGGAGGTCTGAAGCTTTCTTT.

This clone was seen a single time. V usage is TRBV7-7 and J usage is TRBJ2-5; 9 bases align to TRBD2. The CDR3 spans 15 residues. Germline V gene sequence: CDR1 SSHAT, CDR2 FNYEAQ (reference sequence). The CDR3 nucleotides are TGTGCTAGCTCCCGCGGGGGGGGATGGCAAGAGACCCAGTACTTC. Protein: CASSRGGGWQETQYF.

A few counts support this clone. The chain's CDR3 is CASSLGRGDGYTF. As DNA, the CDR3 is TGTGCCAGCAGCTTGGGACGGGGTGATGGCTACACCTTC. V gene TRBV5-5 combines with J gene TRBJ1-2, with D unresolved. This CDR3 comprises 13 residues. From germline, CDR1 is SGHKS and CDR2 YYEKEE (reference sequence). Trimming removed 0 bases from V and 6 bases from J, with 9 bases in between.

This chain uses TRBV6-5 with TRBJ1-2; no firm D call. CDR3 size: 12 residues. CDR1 and CDR2 from the germline V gene are MNHEY and SVGAGI. The V and J ends lost 8 bases and 4 bases respectively, with 11 bases between them. The chain's CDR3 is CASCPALYGYTF. DNA for the CDR3: TGTGCCAGCTGTCCAGCACTCTATGGCTACACCTTC.

This CDR3 reads CASSFPRGLTDTQYF. In DNA form, the CDR3 reads TGCGCCAGCAGCTTCCCCCGGGGGTTAACAGATACGCAGTATTTT. This chain uses TRBV5-1 with TRBJ2-3; a possible D gene is TRBD2 (6 bases). The CDR3 contains 15 residues. Germline V lookup: CDR1 SGHRS, CDR2 YFSETQ. Trimming pared 2 bases from V and 3 bases from J, leaving 13 bases between.

The gene calls are TRBV7-8 and TRBJ2-1; 8 nucleotides align to TRBD2. V lost 2 bases to trimming and J lost 7 bases; unmatched junction nucleotides: 7. Looked up from germline, CDR1 is SGHVS and CDR2 is FQNEAQ. This CDR3 has 15 residues. For the CDR3, the DNA is TGTGCCAGCAGCTTACGACTAGCGAGAGGGAATGAGCAGTTCTTC. This sequence encodes CASSLRLARGNEQFF.

This clone has a handful of counts. This chain connects TRBV6-5 to TRBJ1-2; D is perhaps TRBD1 (5 bases). Germline V gene sequence: CDR1 MNHEY, CDR2 SVGAGI. CDR3 length: 13 amino acids. V lost 5 bases, J lost 4 bases, and 11 bases lay in between. CDR3 DNA sequence: TGTGCCAGCAGTCCTGGGACTCCCTATGGCTACACCTTC. Translation: CASSPGTPYGYTF.

This rearrangement joins TRBV12-5 to TRBJ2-5, with no clear D. Trimming cost V 0 bases and J 6 bases, with 11 bases left between them. The CDR3 covers 14 residues. The germline gives CDR1 LGHNT, CDR2 FRNRAP. The CDR3 DNA follows: TGTGCTAGTGGTTTGGTCCCCCCTGGGAAGACCCAGTACTTC. Amino acid sequence: CASGLVPPGKTQYF.

The chain joins TRBV7-9 to TRBJ1-2; D gene ambiguous. The germline V gene has CDR1 SEHNR and CDR2 FQNEAQ (reference sequence). The V and J ends lost 3 bases and 11 bases respectively, with 13 bases between them. The CDR3 runs to 12 residues. The CDR3 DNA follows: TGTGCCAGCAGCTTCCCCGCGGAGGAATACACCTTC. It specifies CASSFPAEEYTF. Complete variable domain (other parts from reference TRBV7-9 and TRBJ1-2): DTGVSQNPRHKITKRGQNVTFRCDPISEHNRLYWYRQTLGQGPEFLTYFQNEAQLEKSRLLSDRFSAERPKGSFSTLEIQRTEQGDSAMYLCASSFPAEEYTFGSGTRLTVV.

This clone was found once. The V gene is TRBV7-3, the J gene TRBJ2-3; D remains unclear. Germline V gene data show CDR1 as SGHTA and CDR2 as FQGTGA. This CDR3 is 13 amino acids long. V was clipped by 4 bases and J by 0 bases, with 5 bases between them. The CDR3 DNA is TGTGCCAGCAGCTCCGGGAGCACAGATACGCAGTATTTT. Protein sequence: CASSSGSTDTQYF.

This CDR3 is CAIRTGTGVYEQYF. The CDR3 region has the DNA TGTGCCATCAGAACCGGGACAGGAGTCTACGAGCAGTACTTC. The rearrangement links TRBV10-3 to TRBJ2-7, with 8 bases matching TRBD1. Germline loops: CDR1 ENHRY, CDR2 SYGVKD. The CDR3 consists of 14 residues. The trim removed 6 bases at V and 3 bases at J, leaving 7 bases unmatched.

The chain joins TRBV30 to TRBJ1-5, with 9 bases aligning to TRBD1. J lost 5 bases, V lost 2 bases, and 4 bases had no gene match. Per the germline V gene, CDR1 is GTSNPN and CDR2 is SVGIG (reference sequence). This CDR3 comprises 14 residues. CDR3 amino acids: CAWSYGQGYQPQHF. The CDR3 DNA is TGTGCCTGGAGTTACGGACAGGGGTATCAGCCCCAGCATTTT.

The CDR3 is CSVEWFADTQYF. DNA of the CDR3: TGCAGCGTTGAATGGTTCGCTGATACGCAGTATTTT. This chain joins TRBV29-1 and TRBJ2-3; D gene uncertain. Trimming pared 2 bases from V and 6 bases from J, leaving 9 bases between. Looked up from germline, CDR1 is SQVTM and CDR2 is ANQGSEA. The CDR3 sequence is 12 residues long.

Many counts were recorded for this clone. V gene TRBV7-8 combines with J gene TRBJ2-7, with TRBD2 matching 15 bases. Germline assignment: CDR1 SGHVS and CDR2 FQNEAQ. CDR3 size: 21 residues. The V gene end was trimmed by 4 bases and the J gene end by 3 bases; junction bases not matched to a gene: 19. CDR3 sequence: CASSWGLAGGPATYPFYEQYF. For the CDR3, the DNA is TGTGCCAGCAGCTGGGGACTAGCGGGAGGCCCTGCTACTTATCCATTCTACGAGCAGTACTTC. Full variable domain (rest looked up from reference TRBV7-8 and TRBJ2-7): GAGVSQSPRYKVAKRGQDVALRCDPISGHVSLFWYQQALGQGPEFLTYFQNEAQLDKSGLPSDRFFAERPEGSVSTLKIQRTQQEDSAVYLCASSWGLAGGPATYPFYEQYFGPGTRLTVT.

V usage is TRBV7-2 and J usage is TRBJ2-7; 8 bases match TRBD1. The germline gives CDR1 SGHTA, CDR2 FQGNSA. With V trimmed by 5 bases and J by 5 bases, 14 bases remained unmatched. The CDR3 loop spans 16 amino acids. In DNA, the CDR3 is TGTGCCAGCAGCCCCCGCGGGTGGACAGGGTTCAACGAGCAGTACTTC. Translation: CASSPRGWTGFNEQYF. The entire variable domain, with the rest obtained from reference TRBV7-2 and TRBJ2-7, is as follows: GAGVSQSPSNKVTEKGKDVELRCDPISGHTALYWYRQSLGQGLEFLIYFQGNSAPDKSGLPSDRFSAERTGGSVSTLTIQRTQQEDSAVYLCASSPRGWTGFNEQYFGPGTRLTVT.

The rearrangement links TRBV3-1 (or the pseudogene TRBV3-2) to TRBJ2-1, with 7 bases identical to TRBD2. Germline V gene sequence: CDR1 LGHDT, CDR2 YNNKEL (reference sequence). The CDR3 consists of 14 residues. J lost 2 bases, V lost 7 bases, and 5 bases had no gene match. CDR3 protein: CASISSGAYNEQFF. Here the CDR3 DNA reads TGTGCCAGCATATCCAGCGGGGCCTACAATGAGCAGTTCTTC.